This T cell receptor beta chain was retrieved from a study of yellow fever vaccine responses in identical twins. MiXCR, run by TCRdb on the RT-PCR reads, gives a single entry per CDR3 protein. The sample yields 9,800 or so distinct CDR3 sequences, approximately 83% seen once. This clonotype has more than one count but fewer than ten. Its antigen is currently unknown. Study results and caveats: As reported, the vaccine T cell response of twins seemed partly convergent and partly personalized.

V dropped 4 bases and J dropped 11 bases, with 17 bases sitting between them. This CDR3 has 13 residues. Germline CDR1 is SNHLY and CDR2 is FYNNEI. Sequenced material: T cells from blood (PBMCs), unsorted or a sorted subset (not recorded which), taken before or after yellow fever vaccination (not recorded which). This receptor was obtained from a woman aged 18-29 years who received the yellow fever vaccine. The chain combines TRBV2 with TRBJ1-1, with no clear D. CDR3 amino acids: CASSGRDVWWAFF. The CDR3 nucleotides are TGTGCCAGCAGTGGCCGGGATGTTTGGTGGGCTTTCTTT.